Reported below is one TCR beta chain. This clonotype was counted ten times or more. Its antigen remains unidentified. No much larger clone exists at a distance of one base, and base qualities are not known. V sheds 3 bases and J sheds 5 bases, leaving 7 bases between their ends. Reading from cysteine to phenylalanine, the CDR3 counts 12 amino acids. Left in the record is the CDR3 DNA by itself, 36 bases read in frame from the first base. Without any cell sorting, total RNA and DNA were extracted together from about 19-30 mg of bulk tissue using the AllPrep DNA/RNA mini kit. Surgical resection was performed in China between late 2015 and March 2016 on about five patients with histopathologically diagnosed primary liver carcinoma. At the time of sampling, the patients were treatment-naive and had chronic HBV infection. Five spatially separated regions were sampled per tumor: superior, inferior, left-lateral and right-lateral poles, plus the tumor centre. According to histology, viable tumor cells made up more than 75% of every tumor sample. Fresh tumor and adjacent tissue pieces were bisected; one half was stored in RNAlater at -80°C, the other sent for histology.

Using a constant-region primer and ProtoScript II reverse transcriptase, TCRbeta-specific cDNA was reverse-transcribed from approximately 500 ng total RNA. TCRbeta libraries were built with three nested multiplex PCR rounds, a slightly modified ARM-PCR procedure. Each of the first two PCR rounds ran for approximately 11 cycles and used multiplex TRBV1-TRBV30 forward primers together with a Cbeta reverse primer. A final 25-cycle PCR with Deep VentR polymerase added sample barcodes and Illumina adapters. Before sequencing, amplicons of 200-500 bp were purified from gel using a QIAquick gel extraction kit. TCRbeta amplicons were sequenced on an Illumina HiSeq 2500 with 250-bp paired-end reads. As for the authors' bioinformatics: Trimmomatic v0.33 was used to quality-trim the reads, and FLASH v1.2.11 was used to merge paired reads so that full CDR3 sequences could be recovered. MiGEC v1.2.1b assigned V, D and J germline segments to the rearranged TCRbeta sequences. VDJtools v1.0.0 computed clonotype statistics and Shannon-Wiener diversity indices. To cut down on sampling bias, every analysis after diversity analysis relied on just the 250 most abundant clonotypes from each sample. TCRdb reanalyzed the raw reads on its own, using fastp at Q25 for trimming and MiXCR for clone calling, and kept in-frame beta chains. Duplicate CDR3 protein sequences are folded into a single record with the most common DNA and genes. The V and J calls and clone size are TCRdb's, not the authors'. Counted in this sample were fewer than 110,000 distinct CDR3 sequences; about 67% of them appeared once. In total, the top ten clones hold 10% to 15% of the sample.

This entry is derived from a study of tumor-infiltrating lymphocytes in primary liver carcinoma (TCRdb year 2017). Study-wide context: Of the five patients, three men and two women aged 30 to 69 years, four had hepatocellular carcinoma and one had combined HCC and intrahepatic cholangiocarcinoma. To link TCRbeta repertoire diversity to the local molecular phenotype, the 25 tumor region samples were profiled with Agilent mRNA microarrays. A total of some 35 specimens from 5 patients underwent TCRbeta repertoire sequencing, comprising 25 or so tumor regions, 5 adjacent noncancerous liver tissues and 5 peripheral blood samples. Each sample produced about 3.5 to 7.13 million productive TCRbeta reads, and read depth showed no significant difference between tissue types. Technical replicate repertoires showed high reproducibility, with mean shared-clone rates about 0.86 and correlation coefficients above 0.98. Across five regions of each liver tumor, along with adjacent normal tissue and blood, the study brought together TCRbeta repertoire sequencing, expression microarrays and whole-exome sequencing. The five patients had tumors of stage T1-T3 N0M0, with maximum diameters ranging from roughly 4 to 11 cm. Study-level results and caveats: Only the TCR beta chain was sequenced, which likely underestimates true repertoire diversity because unpaired alpha chains were not captured. The study included only four or five patients, and the authors note findings should be validated in a larger study. Compared with blood, tumors had a significantly larger share of the repertoire taken up by the top 250 clones (p = 0.039). Because the samples were bulk and unsorted, CD4+ and CD8+ T cell repertoires could not be compared. Repertoire overlap was found to be higher between tumor regions (mean around 36%) than between tumor-adjacent (roughly 17%) or tumor-blood (approximately 15%) pairs, consistent with antigen-driven expansion. Only about 7-24% of top clones were present in all five regions of a tumor, suggesting spatial heterogeneity of tumor-infiltrating T cells.

The chain is made from TRBV12-3 or TRBV12-4 and TRBJ1-1, with no reliable assignment of the D segment. The specimen was liver tumor tissue from sampling region 2. The cell subset or site tag for this specimen amounts to: tumor region T2, inferior pole. The receptor's source is a woman aged 55-69 years with primary liver carcinoma and hepatitis B virus infection. CDR3 protein: CASSLGMTEAFF. The DNA sequence is as follows: TGTGCCAGCAGTTTGGGAATGACTGAAGCTTTCTTT.